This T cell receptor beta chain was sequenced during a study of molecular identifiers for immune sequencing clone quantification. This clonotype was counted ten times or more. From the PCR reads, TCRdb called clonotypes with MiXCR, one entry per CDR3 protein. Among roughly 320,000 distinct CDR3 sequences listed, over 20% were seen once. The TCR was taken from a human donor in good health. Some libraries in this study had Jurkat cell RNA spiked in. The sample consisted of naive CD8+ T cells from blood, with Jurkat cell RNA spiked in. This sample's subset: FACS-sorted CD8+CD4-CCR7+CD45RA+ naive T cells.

In nucleotides, the CDR3 is TGTGCCAGCAGCTTAGAGGACAGCAAAAGCTCCTATAATTCACCCCTCCACTTT. Translated, it gives CASSLEDSKSSYNSPLHF. The chain recombines TRBV7-2 with TRBJ1-6; the D gene is possibly TRBD1 (6 bases). V lost 1 base, J lost 0 bases, and 13 bases lay in between. This CDR3 spans 18 amino acids. CDR1 and CDR2 from the germline V gene are SGHTA and FQGNSA.